This TCR beta chain is drawn from a study of cytomegalovirus exposure and HLA in healthy donors. The CDR3 runs 15 residues. CDR1 is MNHEY, CDR2 SMNVEV, per germline (reference sequence). The V gene lost 5 bases and the J gene lost 2 bases, with 13 bases spanning the gap. 13 Jbeta primers and 60 Vbeta primers were used for the PCR. This table comes from immunoSEQ multiplex PCR, and its TCRdb copy is limited to in-frame clones, with some not included. The profile shows about 140,000 clones, around 78% of them singletons. What was sequenced was PBMCs. V gene TRBV27 combines with J gene TRBJ2-1; possible D gene TRBD1, 5 bases. The clonotype comes from a male donor in good health and CMV-seronegative. The CDR3 loop reads CASSPDGHTYNEQFF. Here the CDR3 DNA reads TGTGCCAGCAGTCCAGACGGACATACCTACAATGAGCAGTTCTTC.